This TCR beta chain comes out of a study of human T cells and chemical hapten exposure. Indicated time point: patch test 2, 6 weeks after DPC sensitization. Treatment given: therapeutic diphenylcyclopropenone sensitization with weekly scalp DPC. TCRdb recomputed calls from the RACE reads with MiXCR, one row per CDR3 protein. Of around 50,000 distinct CDR3 sequences listed, 9.5% to 10% are singletons. The CDR3 contains 16 residues. Germline V lookup: CDR1 SGHTA, CDR2 FQGNSA. After removal of 3 bases from V and 1 base from J, the junction contained 7 bases not matched to a gene. This sequence joins TRBV7-2 and TRBJ2-3, with TRBD1 matching 7 bases. The source of this sequence is a woman between 50 and 59 years old with alopecia areata. Some clones in this sample may be carry-over from other donors' samples. The source was whole blood, collected in connection with sensitization to the hapten diphenylcyclopropenone (DPC). The CDR3 here is CASSFDRAKGTDTQYF. The DNA for the CDR3 is TGTGCCAGCAGCTTCGACAGGGCCAAGGGCACAGATACGCAGTATTTT.